Below are 14 T cell receptor beta chains sequenced from a single sample in a study of cytomegalovirus exposure and HLA in healthy donors. Researchers ran the PCR with 60 Vbeta and 13 Jbeta primers. This table comes from immunoSEQ multiplex PCR, and its TCRdb copy is limited to in-frame clones, with some not included. The data hold 150,000 to 200,000 clones, with approximately 71% observed a single time. Sequenced input: PBMCs. The receptors here all came from a girl aged 5 to 17 in good health and CMV-seronegative.

CDR3 protein: CASSSHMGNQPQHF. The CDR3 DNA follows: TGTGCCAGTAGTTCTCACATGGGCAATCAGCCCCAGCATTTT. The rearrangement uses TRBV19 and TRBJ1-5, with D unclear. The V gene's germline CDR1 is LNHDA and CDR2 SQIVND (reference sequence). The CDR3 loop spans 14 amino acids. V lost 5 bases and J 2 bases, leaving 10 bases between the germline ends.

V and J are TRBV27 and TRBJ1-6, with D perhaps TRBD1 (6 bases). Germline CDR1 is MNHEY and CDR2 is SMNVEV (reference sequence). V was pared by 6 bases and J by 9 bases, with 15 bases between. The CDR3 spans 14 residues. CDR3 sequence: CASSLQGQSSPLHF. The CDR3 bases are TGTGCCAGCAGCCTACAGGGCCAGAGTTCACCCCTCCACTTT.

The chain employs TRBV19 and TRBJ1-2; a weak D match, TRBD1 (6 bases). Germline V gene sequence: CDR1 LNHDA, CDR2 SQIVND (reference sequence). The CDR3 runs 15 residues. Trimming shortened V by 4 bases and J by 7 bases, and 19 bases separated the two germline ends. CDR3 DNA sequence: TGTGCCAGTAGTACAGCCTCCGAAGGGGGATCTGGCTACACCTTC. Protein: CASSTASEGGSGYTF.

The chain links TRBV6-5 to TRBJ2-3, with 9 bases identical to TRBD2. Trimming cost V 6 bases and J 3 bases; bases outside gene matches: 7. Germline V gene lookup returns CDR1 MNHEY and CDR2 SVGAGI. This CDR3 has 15 amino acids. The CDR3 region is CASSLGGGETDTQYF. DNA of the CDR3: TGTGCCAGCAGCTTGGGCGGGGGGGAAACAGATACGCAGTATTTT.

The chain couples TRBV10-1 to TRBJ2-5, with TRBD2 matching 12 bases. The V and J ends lost 5 bases and 2 bases, in that order; junction bases with no gene match: 3. The CDR3 covers 15 residues. Germline values: CDR1 WNHNN, CDR2 SYGVQD (reference sequence). The CDR3 nucleotides read TGCGCCAGCAGTTCGACTAGCGGGGGACAAGAGACCCAGTACTTC. This translates into CASSSTSGGQETQYF.

The V and J genes are TRBV5-1 and TRBJ2-7; 8 bases fit TRBD2. Germline V gene sequence: CDR1 SGHRS, CDR2 YFSETQ. Losses at the gene ends were 5 bases for V and 4 bases for J; bases not matched to a gene: 8. The CDR3 totals 14 residues. The CDR3 sequence is CASSSAGGQYEQYF. The CDR3 nucleotides read TGCGCCAGCAGTTCGGCGGGGGGTCAGTACGAGCAGTACTTC.

V is TRBV5-6 and J is TRBJ2-2, with 9 bases fitting TRBD2. This CDR3 is 13 amino acids long. Trimming removed 4 bases from V and 6 bases from J; junction bases left unmatched: 1. Germline CDR1 reads SGHDT; CDR2 reads YYEEEE. Here the CDR3 reads CASSRGGAGELFF. In DNA, the CDR3 is TGTGCCAGCAGCCGCGGGGGGGCCGGGGAGCTGTTTTTT.

The CDR3 coding sequence is TGCGCCAGTTGCAGGGGACCAGGGGGCCAAGAGACCCAGTACTTC. It translates to CASCRGPGGQETQYF. The V call is TRBV5-1, the J call TRBJ2-5; 7 nucleotides line up with TRBD1. CDR3 size: 15 residues. The V gene's germline CDR1 is SGHRS and CDR2 YFSETQ. Losses at the gene ends were 8 bases for V and 1 base for J; bases not matched to a gene: 11.

This chain connects TRBV27 to TRBJ1-6; 7 bases fit TRBD1. Germline V CDR1 and CDR2: MNHEY, SMNVEV (reference sequence). This CDR3 spans 16 amino acids. Trimming removed 2 bases from V and 4 bases from J; junction bases left unmatched: 5. CDR3 residues: CASSLVAGGYNSPLHF. In nucleotides, the CDR3 is TGTGCCAGCAGTTTAGTGGCAGGGGGTTATAATTCACCCCTCCACTTT.

The gene calls are TRBV30 and TRBJ2-5; 11 bases map to TRBD1. This CDR3 region has 15 residues. Losses at the gene ends were 0 bases for V and 4 bases for J; bases not matched to a gene: 4. CDR1 GTSNPN and CDR2 SVGIG come from the germline V gene (reference sequence). Written as DNA, the CDR3 is TGTGCCTGGAGTGTGGACAGGGGGCGCTCAGAGACCCAGTACTTC. It translates to CAWSVDRGRSETQYF.

CDR3 nucleotide sequence: TGTGCCTGGAGTTCCGGGAGAGGCTACACCTTC. Its protein is CAWSSGRGYTF. The chain combines TRBV30 with TRBJ1-2; D call uncertain. In germline, CDR1 is GTSNPN, CDR2 SVGIG (reference sequence). Trimming took 2 bases from V and 8 from J, leaving 9 bases between them. This CDR3 spans 11 amino acids. The full variable domain, completed using reference TRBV30 and TRBJ1-2, is SQTIHQWPATLVQPVGSPLSLECTVEGTSNPNLYWYRQAAGRGLQLLFYSVGIGQISSEVPQNLSASRPQDRQFILSSKKLLLSDSGFYLCAWSSGRGYTFGSGTRLTVV.

The chain combines TRBV5-4 with TRBJ1-1; TRBD1 matches at 11 bases. The CDR3 spans 19 residues. Germline V gene lookup returns CDR1 SGHNT and CDR2 YYREEE (reference sequence). J lost 6 bases, V lost 4 bases, and 20 bases had no gene match. The CDR3 reads CASSPWTGGSAMGNSEAFF. CDR3 bases: TGTGCCAGCAGCCCCTGGACAGGGGGCTCGGCTATGGGGAATTCTGAAGCTTTCTTT.

V and J are TRBV7-2 and TRBJ1-5; D is unresolved. The CDR3 covers 13 residues. Trimming took 2 bases from V and 6 from J, leaving 8 bases between them. Germline CDR1 SGHTA, CDR2 FQGNSA. CDR3 coding DNA: TGTGCCAGCAGCTTAAGGTCGGGTCAGCCCCAGCATTTT. Translated, it gives CASSLRSGQPQHF.

The chain combines TRBV6-1 with TRBJ1-5; 7 nucleotides line up with TRBD1. This CDR3 is 15 amino acids long. Per the germline V gene, CDR1 is MNHNS and CDR2 is SASEGT. Unmatched junction bases numbered 3, after V lost 2 bases and J lost 2 bases. The CDR3 region has the DNA TGTGCCAGCAGTGAAAGGGGGCGGGGCAATCAGCCCCAGCATTTT. Translation gives CASSERGRGNQPQHF.